This T cell receptor (beta chain) was retrieved from a study of chemoradiotherapy in HPV16-positive cancers. V lost 0 bases and J 5 bases, leaving 9 bases between the germline ends. There are 14 residues in the CDR3. From germline, CDR1 is SGDLS and CDR2 YYNGEE. Profiled with immunoSEQ multiplex PCR; TCRdb holds only in-frame clones, not every one. The sample records approximately 3,800 clones, 70% to 90% being singletons. Material: tumor tissue, obtained from a patient who underwent chemoradiotherapy. This chain joins TRBV9 and TRBJ2-1; D might be TRBD1 (6 bases). This TCR was sampled from a human donor with HPV-associated anogenital cancer. The CDR3 nucleotides read TGTGCCAGCAGCGTAGTGGGGGCTCACAATGAGCAGTTCTTC. This translates into CASSVVGAHNEQFF. Full variable domain (missing parts from reference TRBV9 and TRBJ2-1): DSGVTQTPKHLITATGQRVTLRCSPRSGDLSVYWYQQSLDQGLQFLIQYYNGEERAKGNILERFSAQQFPDLHSELNLSSLELGDSALYFCASSVVGAHNEQFFGPGTRLTVL.